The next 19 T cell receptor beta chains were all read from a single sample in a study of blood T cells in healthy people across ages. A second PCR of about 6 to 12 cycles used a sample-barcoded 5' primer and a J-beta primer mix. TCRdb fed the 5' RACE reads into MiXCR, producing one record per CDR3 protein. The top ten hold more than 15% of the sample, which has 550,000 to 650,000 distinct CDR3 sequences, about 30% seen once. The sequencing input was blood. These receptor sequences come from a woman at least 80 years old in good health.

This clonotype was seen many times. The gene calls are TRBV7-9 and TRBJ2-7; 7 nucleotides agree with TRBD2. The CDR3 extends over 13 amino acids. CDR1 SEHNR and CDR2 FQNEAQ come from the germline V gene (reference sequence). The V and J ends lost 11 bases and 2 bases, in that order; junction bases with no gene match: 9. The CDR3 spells CALTPGTTYEQYF. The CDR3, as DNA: TGTGCCCTTACCCCGGGGACTACCTACGAGCAGTACTTC.

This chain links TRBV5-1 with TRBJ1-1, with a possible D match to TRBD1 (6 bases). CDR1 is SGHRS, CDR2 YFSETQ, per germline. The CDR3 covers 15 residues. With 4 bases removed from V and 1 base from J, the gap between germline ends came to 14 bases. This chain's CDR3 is CASSPDGGRNTEAFF. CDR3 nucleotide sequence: TGCGCCAGCAGCCCGGACGGGGGCCGGAACACTGAAGCTTTCTTT.

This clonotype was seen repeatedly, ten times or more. The CDR3 is CSALIAGESTDTQYF. The CDR3 coding sequence is TGCAGTGCTCTCATAGCGGGGGAGAGCACAGATACGCAGTATTTT. The rearrangement links TRBV20-1 to TRBJ2-3; 9 bases line up with TRBD2. CDR1 is DFQATT and CDR2 is SNEGSKA in the germline V gene (reference sequence). V shed 5 bases, J shed 0 bases, and the junction held 6 bases outside the gene matches. This CDR3 has 15 residues.

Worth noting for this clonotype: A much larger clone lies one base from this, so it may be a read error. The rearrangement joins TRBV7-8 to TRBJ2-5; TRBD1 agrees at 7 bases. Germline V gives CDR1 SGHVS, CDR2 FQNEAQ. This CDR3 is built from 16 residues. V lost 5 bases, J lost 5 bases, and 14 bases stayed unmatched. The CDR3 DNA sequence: TGTGCCAGCAGCCAAAGACAGGGTATGGAGTTCGAGACCCAGTACTTC. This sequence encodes CASSQRQGMEFETQYF. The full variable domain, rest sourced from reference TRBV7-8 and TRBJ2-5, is GAGVSQSPRYKVAKRGQDVALRCDPISGHVSLFWYQQALGQGPEFLTYFQNEAQLDKSGLPSDRFFAERPEGSVSTLKIQRTQQEDSAVYLCASSQRQGMEFETQYFGPGTRLLVL.

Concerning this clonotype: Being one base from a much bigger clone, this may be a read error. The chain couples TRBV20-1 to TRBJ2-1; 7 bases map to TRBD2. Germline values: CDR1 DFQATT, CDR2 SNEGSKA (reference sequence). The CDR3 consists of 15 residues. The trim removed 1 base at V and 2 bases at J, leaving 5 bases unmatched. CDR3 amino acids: CSARARAGTYNEQFF. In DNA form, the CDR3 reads TGCAGTGCTAGAGCACGAGCGGGGACCTACAATGAGCAGTTCTTC.

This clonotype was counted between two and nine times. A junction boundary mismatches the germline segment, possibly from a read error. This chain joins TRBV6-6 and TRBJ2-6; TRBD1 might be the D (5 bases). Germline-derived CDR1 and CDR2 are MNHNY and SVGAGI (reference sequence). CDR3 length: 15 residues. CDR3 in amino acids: CASSGRSSGANVRTF. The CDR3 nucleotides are TGTGCCAGCAGTGGCAGGTCCTCTGGGGCCAACGTCCGGACTTTC.

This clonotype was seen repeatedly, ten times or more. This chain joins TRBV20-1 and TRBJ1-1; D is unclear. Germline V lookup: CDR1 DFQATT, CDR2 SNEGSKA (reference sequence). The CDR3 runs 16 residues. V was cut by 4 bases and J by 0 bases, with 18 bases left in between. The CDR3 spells CSATKGGGFMNTEAFF. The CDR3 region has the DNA TGCAGTGCTACGAAAGGAGGAGGGTTTATGAACACTGAAGCTTTCTTT.

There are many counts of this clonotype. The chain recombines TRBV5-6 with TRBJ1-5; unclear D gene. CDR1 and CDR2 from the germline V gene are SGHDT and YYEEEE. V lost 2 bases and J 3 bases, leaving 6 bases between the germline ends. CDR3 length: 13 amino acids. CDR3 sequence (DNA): TGTGCCAGCAGCTTCGGACCCAATCAGCCCCAGCATTTT. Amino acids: CASSFGPNQPQHF. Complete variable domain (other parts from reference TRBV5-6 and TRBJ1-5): DAGVTQSPTHLIKTRGQQVTLRCSPKSGHDTVSWYQQALGQGPQFIFQYYEEEERQRGNFPDRFSGHQFPNYSSELNVNALLLGDSALYLCASSFGPNQPQHFGDGTRLSIL.

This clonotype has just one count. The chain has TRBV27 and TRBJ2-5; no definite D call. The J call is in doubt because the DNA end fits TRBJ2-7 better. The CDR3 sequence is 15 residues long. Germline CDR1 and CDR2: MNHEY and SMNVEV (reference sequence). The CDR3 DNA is TGTGCCAGTCATCCATCGGGCAACTCAATGTACGAGCAGTACTTC. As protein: CASHPSGNSMYEQYF.

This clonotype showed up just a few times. Written as DNA, the CDR3 is TGTGCCAGCAGCGGAAGGGGTATAGGGAAGGACTATGGCTACACCTTC. As protein: CASSGRGIGKDYGYTF. This chain connects TRBV13 to TRBJ1-2, with D perhaps TRBD1 (5 bases). CDR3 length equals 16 residues. Germline CDR1 reads PRHDT; CDR2 reads FYEKMQ (reference sequence). Trimming stripped 5 bases from V and 3 bases from J, with 19 bases between.

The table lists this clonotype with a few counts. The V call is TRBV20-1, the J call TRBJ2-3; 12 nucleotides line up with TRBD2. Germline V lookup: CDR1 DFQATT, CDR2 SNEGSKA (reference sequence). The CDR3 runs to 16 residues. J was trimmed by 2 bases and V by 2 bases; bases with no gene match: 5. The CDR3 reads CSARSSGGAFTDTQYF. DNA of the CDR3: TGCAGTGCTAGATCTAGCGGGGGGGCATTCACAGATACGCAGTATTTT.

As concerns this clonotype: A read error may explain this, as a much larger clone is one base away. The CDR3 reads CASGLGSGSYYNEQLF. The CDR3 DNA reads as TGTGCTAGTGGTTTGGGGAGCGGGAGTTATTACAATGAGCAGTTATTC. This rearrangement joins TRBV12-5 to TRBJ2-1, with 8 bases that match TRBD2. Germline CDR1 is LGHNT and CDR2 is FRNRAP. The CDR3 has 16 amino acids.

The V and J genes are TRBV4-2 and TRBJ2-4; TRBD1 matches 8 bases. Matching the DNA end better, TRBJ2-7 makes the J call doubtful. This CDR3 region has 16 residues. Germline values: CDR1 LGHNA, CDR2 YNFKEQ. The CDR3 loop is CASSQDTTGEAYEQYF. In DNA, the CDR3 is TGTGCCAGCAGCCAAGATACGACAGGGGAGGCGTACGAGCAGTACTTC.

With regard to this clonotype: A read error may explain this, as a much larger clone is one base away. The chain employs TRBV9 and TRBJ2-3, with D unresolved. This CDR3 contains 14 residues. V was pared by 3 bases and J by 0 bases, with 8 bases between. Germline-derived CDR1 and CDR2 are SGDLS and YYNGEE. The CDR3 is CASSGPGSTDTQYF. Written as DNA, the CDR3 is TGTGCCAGCAGCGGCCCCGGGAGCACAGATACGCAGTATTTT.

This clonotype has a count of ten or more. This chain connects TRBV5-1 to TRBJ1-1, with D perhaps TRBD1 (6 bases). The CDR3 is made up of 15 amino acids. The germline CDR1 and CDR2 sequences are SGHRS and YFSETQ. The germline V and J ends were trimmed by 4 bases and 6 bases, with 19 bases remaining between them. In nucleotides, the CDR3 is TGCGCCAGCAGCAGTTCACAGGGAGGCCGAGCTGAAGCTTTCTTT. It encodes CASSSSQGGRAEAFF.

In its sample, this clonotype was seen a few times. Here the CDR3 reads CASSIRGGNTEAFF. DNA for the CDR3: TGCGCCAGCAGCATCAGGGGTGGGAACACTGAAGCTTTCTTT. This sequence joins TRBV5-1 and TRBJ1-1; D may be TRBD1 (6 bases). Trimming pared 4 bases from V and 1 base from J, leaving 11 bases between. The germline gives CDR1 SGHRS, CDR2 YFSETQ. The CDR3 has 14 amino acids.

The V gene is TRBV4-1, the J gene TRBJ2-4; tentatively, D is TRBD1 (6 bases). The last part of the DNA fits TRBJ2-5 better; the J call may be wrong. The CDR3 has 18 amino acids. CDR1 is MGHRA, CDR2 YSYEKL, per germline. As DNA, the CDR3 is TGCGCCAGCAGCCAAGAAATTTCGTGGGGGCAGGTGTGGGAGACCCAGTACTTC. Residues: CASSQEISWGQVWETQYF.

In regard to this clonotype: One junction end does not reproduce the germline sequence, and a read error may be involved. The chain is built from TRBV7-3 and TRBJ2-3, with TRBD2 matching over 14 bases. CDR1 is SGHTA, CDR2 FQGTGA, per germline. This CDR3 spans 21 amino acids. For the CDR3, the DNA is TGTGCCAGCAGCTTAGGAGTGGGACTAGCGGGGGTCCTGAAGGTTGCAGATGCGCAGTATTTT. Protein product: CASSLGVGLAGVLKVADAQYF.

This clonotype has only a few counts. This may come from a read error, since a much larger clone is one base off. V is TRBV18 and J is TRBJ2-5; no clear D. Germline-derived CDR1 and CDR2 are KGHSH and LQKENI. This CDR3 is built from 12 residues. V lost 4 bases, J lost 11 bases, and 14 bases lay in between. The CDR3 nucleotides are TGTGCCAGCTCACTATACCTTAATGAGCAGTACTTC. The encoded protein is CASSLYLNEQYF. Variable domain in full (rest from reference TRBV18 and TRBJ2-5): NAGVMQNPRHLVRRRGQEARLRCSPMKGHSHVYWYRQLPEEGLKFMVYLQKENIIDESGMPKERFSAEFPKEGPSILRIQQVVRGDSAAYFCASSLYLNEQYFGPGTRLLVL.